This T cell receptor (beta chain) was identified in a study of T-cell reconstitution after alpha-beta-depleted transplantation in children. General study findings and limits: Day-60 TCRbeta diversity that was high in some patients was derived from surviving recipient T cells and thymic progenitors.

Preparation of the TCRbeta library used unique molecular identifiers. TCRdb re-derived calls from the PCR reads in MiXCR, one entry per CDR3 protein. The sample contains fewer than 550,000 distinct CDR3 sequences, roughly an eighth of which appear only once. With regard to this clonotype: Its target is not known.

The CDR3 consists of 20 residues. Trimming shortened V by 2 bases and J by 2 bases, and 28 bases separated the two germline ends. This TCR was recovered from a female patient aged 2 to 10 who had a stem cell transplant for aplastic anemia, so the T cells may come from the graft donor. V usage is TRBV12-3 or TRBV12-4 and J usage is TRBJ2-7; tentatively, D is TRBD1 (6 bases). The material sequenced was PBMCs, mostly from graft donor cells, taken 180 days after TCRalphabeta/CD19-depleted stem cell transplant. The CDR3 is CASSLKWGYIRGHRTYEQYF. The CDR3 DNA sequence: TGTGCCAGCAGTTTAAAGTGGGGCTACATTAGGGGACACCGGACCTACGAGCAGTACTTC.